The 16 T cell receptor beta chains in this list originate from one sample, sequenced in a study of blood T cell repertoires in COVID-19. Measured with immunoSEQ multiplex PCR; TCRdb has only the in-frame clones, and not every one. This sample yields about 130,000 clones, of which around 85% are seen a single time; 15% to 20% belongs to the top ten. Input material: peripheral blood. The receptors come from a woman in her 50s who had recovered from COVID-19.

The genes are TRBV6-5 and TRBJ1-2; 8 bases agree with TRBD1. With 6 bases clipped from V and 7 bases from J, the junction kept 7 bases outside the gene matches. This CDR3 contains 13 residues. Germline loops: CDR1 MNHEY, CDR2 SVGAGI. The CDR3 reads CASSPDRVSGYTF. The CDR3 coding sequence is TGTGCCAGCAGCCCGGACAGGGTCTCTGGCTACACCTTC.

The chain is built from TRBV7-3 and TRBJ2-5; 7 bases map to TRBD1. Looked up from germline, CDR1 is SGHTA and CDR2 is FQGTGA. The junction had 19 bases not matched to a gene; V was cut back by 5 bases and J by 7 bases. CDR3 size: 17 residues. The CDR3 sequence is CASSPYRGQQSPRTQYF. CDR3 coding DNA: TGTGCCAGCAGCCCCTACAGGGGACAACAATCTCCTAGGACCCAGTACTTC. Complete variable domain (other parts from reference TRBV7-3 and TRBJ2-5): GAGVSQTPSNKVTEKGKYVELRCDPISGHTALYWYRQSLGQGPEFLIYFQGTGAADDSGLPNDRFFAVRPEGSVSTLKIQRTERGDSAVYLCASSPYRGQQSPRTQYFGPGTRLLVL.

This clone occurred once. This chain uses TRBV4-1 with TRBJ2-1, with a possible D match to TRBD2 (5 bases). Trimming took off 2 bases at V and 7 bases at J, with 15 bases between the two ends. The CDR3 has 15 residues. CDR1 is MGHRA, CDR2 YSYEKL, per germline. The DNA for the CDR3 is TGCGCCAGCAGCCAACATGGGGTTACGGGGAATGAGCAGTTCTTC. Protein: CASSQHGVTGNEQFF.

In DNA, the CDR3 is TGTGCCAGCAGCTGGAGCGGGGGGGCGACAGATACGCAGTATTTT. Its translation is CASSWSGGATDTQYF. The chain employs TRBV9 and TRBJ2-3; 10 nucleotides match TRBD2. The CDR3 extends over 15 amino acids. After removal of 4 bases from V and 3 bases from J, the junction contained 5 bases not matched to a gene. Germline assignment: CDR1 SGDLS and CDR2 YYNGEE.

This chain connects TRBV5-4 to TRBJ2-7, with D possibly matching TRBD2 (6 bases). The germline V gene has CDR1 SGHNT and CDR2 YYREEE (reference sequence). CDR3 size: 14 residues. The V and J ends lost 4 bases and 3 bases respectively, with 14 bases between them. The CDR3 is CASSRGGASYEQYF. The CDR3 nucleotides read TGTGCCAGCAGCCGGGGAGGAGCCAGCTACGAGCAGTACTTC.

The sample holds one count of this clone. The J gene is TRBJ1-5, the V gene TRBV2, with TRBD1 matching 11 bases. V was pared by 8 bases and J by 7 bases, with 7 bases of the junction left unmatched. Germline V CDR1 and CDR2: SNHLY, FYNNEI. The CDR3 sequence is 14 residues long. As DNA, the CDR3 is TGTGCCAGCTCTGGACAGGGGGCGCGGCAGCCCCAGCATTTT. Residues: CASSGQGARQPQHF.

The chain couples TRBV19 to TRBJ2-7, with TRBD1 matching over 7 bases. V lost 9 bases and J lost 4; bases outside the gene matches: 15. The germline gives CDR1 LNHDA, CDR2 SQIVND (reference sequence). The CDR3 is 15 amino acids. For the CDR3, the DNA is TGTGCCAGCTCCAGACCCGCCGGGACAGAGTACGAGCAGTACTTC. It encodes CASSRPAGTEYEQYF.

This rearrangement joins TRBV19 to TRBJ1-1; 7 bases map to TRBD1. The germline V gene has CDR1 LNHDA and CDR2 SQIVND (reference sequence). This CDR3 is 14 amino acids long. V shed 3 bases, J shed 1 base, and the junction held 2 bases outside the gene matches. In nucleotides, the CDR3 is TGTGCCAGTAGTATTGACAGGGCGAACACTGAAGCTTTCTTT. As protein: CASSIDRANTEAFF.

This chain connects TRBV28 to TRBJ1-2, with D tentatively TRBD1 (5 bases). The V gene's germline CDR1 is MDHEN and CDR2 SYDVKM. With 6 bases removed from V and 4 bases from J, the gap between germline ends came to 12 bases. This CDR3 has 13 residues. DNA for the CDR3: TGTGCCAGCAGCCTGCGGGGGTTCTATGGCTACACCTTC. Its translation: CASSLRGFYGYTF.

This chain connects TRBV15 to TRBJ2-1; D is ambiguous. Trimming took off 0 bases at V and 4 bases at J, with 4 bases between the two ends. This CDR3 contains 13 residues. The germline V gene encodes CDR1 LNHNV and CDR2 YYDKDF (reference sequence). The CDR3 sequence is CATSRDSYNEQFF. CDR3 bases: TGTGCCACCAGCAGAGATTCTTACAATGAGCAGTTCTTC.

The chain couples TRBV10-1 to TRBJ2-3, with TRBD1 matching 8 bases. The V gene end was trimmed by 2 bases and the J gene end by 7 bases; junction bases not matched to a gene: 11. Germline CDR1 is WNHNN and CDR2 is SYGVQD (reference sequence). This CDR3 spans 16 amino acids. This CDR3 reads CASSEGWTGSMNTQYF. The CDR3, as DNA: TGCGCCAGCAGTGAGGGGTGGACAGGGTCGATGAATACGCAGTATTTT.

The chain has TRBV6-2 or TRBV6-3 and TRBJ1-5; 9 bases are a match to TRBD1. The germline gives CDR1 MNHEY, CDR2 SVGEGT. Trimming took 5 bases from V and 2 from J; bases not matched to a gene: 4. The CDR3 length is 15 residues. CDR3 protein: CASSDRQGGNQPQHF. The CDR3 DNA sequence: TGTGCCAGCAGTGACAGACAGGGGGGCAATCAGCCCCAGCATTTT.

The chain is built from TRBV5-1 and TRBJ2-1; 8 bases agree with TRBD2. The V gene's germline CDR1 is SGHRS and CDR2 YFSETQ. The CDR3 contains 14 residues. Unmatched junction bases numbered 9, after V lost 4 bases and J lost 9 bases. CDR3 sequence reads: CASSPNTGGGEQFF. The CDR3 DNA reads as TGCGCCAGCAGCCCGAACACCGGGGGGGGTGAGCAGTTCTTC.

In this sample, this clone turned up once. The chain couples TRBV6-2 or TRBV6-3 to TRBJ1-5; possible D gene TRBD1, 5 bases. Germline V CDR1 and CDR2: MNHEY, SVGEGT. Trimming shortened V by 6 bases and J by 6 bases, and 18 bases separated the two germline ends. The CDR3 is 15 residues long. The CDR3 region is CASSTMGRASQPQHF. The CDR3 DNA reads as TGTGCCAGCAGCACGATGGGCAGGGCGAGTCAGCCCCAGCATTTT.

The chain employs TRBV11-2 and TRBJ2-3; tentatively, D is TRBD2 (5 bases). Germline V CDR1 and CDR2: SGHAT, FQNNGV. Trimming removed 5 bases from V and 5 bases from J, with 14 bases in between. This CDR3 region has 14 residues. The CDR3 DNA is TGTGCCAGCAGCCGGGTTGATGGAGGAGATACGCAGTATTTT. Translating it yields CASSRVDGGDTQYF.

The chain carries TRBV27 and TRBJ2-3, with TRBD2 identical over 13 bases. The CDR3 has 15 residues. The germline V gene has CDR1 MNHEY and CDR2 SMNVEV (reference sequence). V was clipped by 6 bases and J by 5 bases; unmatched bases: 5. The CDR3 coding sequence is TGTGCCAGCAGACTAGCGGGGGGGCCGGGAGATACGCAGTATTTT. Encoded protein: CASRLAGGPGDTQYF.